Following are 10 T cell receptor beta chains from one sample sequenced in a study of T cell repertoires in cytomegalovirus infection. TCRdb reprocessed the reads with MiXCR, giving one entry per CDR3 protein. The sample consists of more than 400,000 distinct CDR3 sequences, about a quarter of them appearing once. Sequencing was carried out using PBMCs. The receptors here all came from a human donor in good health (CMV status not recorded). Some clones in this sample may be carry-over from other donors' samples.

This clonotype was found many times. The chain carries TRBV6-2 or TRBV6-3 and TRBJ2-7; 9 nucleotides match TRBD2. Germline V gives CDR1 MNHEY, CDR2 SVGEGT. The CDR3 contains 16 residues. V lost 6 bases and J lost 7; bases outside the gene matches: 16. CDR3 coding DNA: TGTGCCAGCAGCTCTCTAGCGGGACCGACCCCTATAGAGCAGTACTTC. This encodes CASSSLAGPTPIEQYF.

The chain couples TRBV6-8 to TRBJ1-1; D not resolved. Germline V gene lookup returns CDR1 MNHGY and CDR2 SAAAGT. V was trimmed by 8 bases and J by 4 bases, leaving 14 bases between them. The CDR3 contains 13 residues. In DNA, the CDR3 is TGTGCCAGCTCCCCGCGTGTTGTCACTGAAGCTTTCTTT. Its protein is CASSPRVVTEAFF.

In its sample, this clonotype was seen many times. V usage is TRBV7-2 and J usage is TRBJ2-3, with 7 bases aligning to TRBD2. CDR1 is SGHTA, CDR2 FQGNSA, per germline. V dropped 5 bases and J dropped 8; count of bases not matched to a gene: 13. The CDR3 totals 15 residues. CDR3 loop: CASSPYLGGAGTQYF. Here the CDR3 DNA reads TGTGCCAGCAGCCCCTACTTGGGAGGGGCAGGTACGCAGTATTTT.

This clonotype appeared many times. V is TRBV12-5 and J is TRBJ1-3; D call uncertain. V shed 1 base and J shed 9 bases, with 10 bases lying between them. The CDR3 covers 13 residues. Germline lookup yields CDR1 LGHNT and CDR2 FRNRAP. CDR3 region: CASGLGRPGTIYF. For the CDR3, the DNA is TGTGCTAGTGGTTTGGGGCGGCCAGGCACCATATATTTT.

V usage is TRBV20-1 and J usage is TRBJ2-7, with 10 bases that match TRBD1. V trimming: 3 bases; J trimming: 2 bases; junction bases outside the gene matches: 7. The CDR3 has 15 residues. Germline CDR1 DFQATT, CDR2 SNEGSKA (reference sequence). As DNA, the CDR3 is TGCAGTGCTAGGACACCGGGACAGGGGACCTACGAGCAGTACTTC. As protein: CSARTPGQGTYEQYF.

The V call is TRBV12-3 or TRBV12-4, the J call TRBJ2-7; 9 nucleotides align to TRBD2. Trimming removed 4 bases from V and 5 bases from J; junction bases left unmatched: 6. The CDR3 is 14 amino acids. The CDR3 loop is CASSSQGLAHEQYF. In DNA, the CDR3 is TGTGCCAGCAGTTCGCAGGGACTAGCCCACGAGCAGTACTTC.

This clonotype was counted a few times. CDR3 protein: CASSNPGQGRYSNQPQHF. The CDR3 bases are TGTGCCAGCAGTAACCCGGGACAGGGGCGGTATAGCAATCAGCCCCAGCATTTT. The chain employs TRBV2 and TRBJ1-5; 10 bases are shared with TRBD1. Germline-derived CDR1 and CDR2 are SNHLY and FYNNEI. The CDR3 contains 18 residues. The J segment lost 0 bases and the V segment lost 5 bases, leaving 10 bases of the junction unmatched.

The CDR3 nucleotides are TGCAGTGCTAGGACAGGGAGAGGTGAAAAACTGTTTTTT. It translates to CSARTGRGEKLFF. The chain has TRBV20-1 and TRBJ1-4, with TRBD1 identical over 7 bases. CDR1 and CDR2 (germline): DFQATT, SNEGSKA (reference sequence). Trimming at V came to 3 bases and at J to 7 bases, leaving 5 bases not matched to a gene. This CDR3 is built from 13 residues.

The chain combines TRBV4-3 with TRBJ1-1; D perhaps matches TRBD1 (5 bases). Trimming removed 3 bases from V and 0 bases from J, with 11 bases in between. From germline, CDR1 is LGHNA and CDR2 YSLEER. This CDR3 contains 15 residues. The DNA for the CDR3 is TGCGCCAGCAGCCAGGGGGTCAGGGTGAACACTGAAGCTTTCTTT. Its translation: CASSQGVRVNTEAFF.

This clonotype was counted between two and nine times. The chain links TRBV7-2 to TRBJ2-3, with TRBD2 matching over 9 bases. V dropped 4 bases and J dropped 2; count of bases not matched to a gene: 4. CDR1 is SGHTA, CDR2 FQGNSA, per germline. CDR3 length: 15 amino acids. The CDR3, as DNA: TGTGCCAGCAGCTCCAGACTAGCGGTCACAGATACGCAGTATTTT. It is translated as CASSSRLAVTDTQYF. Variable domain in full (rest from reference TRBV7-2 and TRBJ2-3): GAGVSQSPSNKVTEKGKDVELRCDPISGHTALYWYRQSLGQGLEFLIYFQGNSAPDKSGLPSDRFSAERTGGSVSTLTIQRTQQEDSAVYLCASSSRLAVTDTQYFGPGTRLTVL.